The TCR beta chain under discussion was sequenced for a study of blood T cell repertoires in COVID-19. For the study at large: Sample material is recorded as cDNA or gDNA derived from T cells, B-cell-depleted T cells, or PBMCs.

Participant reports of clinical history set cohort assignment. Repertoires were generated with immunoSEQ multiplex PCR, while TCRdb's copy carries only in-frame clones and drops some. The sample records 250,000 to 400,000 clones, about 90% being singletons. In its sample, this clone was seen once. The receptor comes from a woman aged 25 to 45 who had recovered from COVID-19. Sequencing was performed on PBMCs or T cells enriched from blood (not recorded which).

The CDR3 DNA is TGTGCCACCAGTGATCCCCGGGACAGGGTGAGAGGAGGAAACACCATATATTTT. Protein product: CATSDPRDRVRGGNTIYF. V gene TRBV24-1 combines with J gene TRBJ1-3; TRBD1 aligns across 9 bases. Germline-derived CDR1 and CDR2 are KGHDR and SFDVKD. The CDR3 consists of 18 residues. Unmatched junction bases numbered 12, after V lost 3 bases and J lost 4 bases.